These 2 T cell receptor beta chains share one sample of origin, sequenced in a study of lymphopenia after photon versus proton radiotherapy. Libraries were prepared by immunoSEQ multiplex PCR; TCRdb keeps only in-frame clonotypes and omits some of them. The data contain 60,000 or so clones, roughly 90% of them singletons. Sequenced material: peripheral blood, taken from a patient treated with proton-based radiotherapy. All receptors derive from an older man with esophageal cancer.

The chain couples TRBV6-5 to TRBJ1-6, with a weak D call TRBD1 (5 bases). Per the germline V gene, CDR1 is MNHEY and CDR2 is SVGAGI. Trimming stripped 6 bases from V and 13 bases from J, with 19 bases between. This CDR3 contains 14 residues. The CDR3 sequence is CASSRGDSPKPLHF. CDR3 DNA sequence: TGTGCCAGCAGCCGCGGTGACAGTCCTAAGCCCCTCCACTTT.

The chain links TRBV9 to TRBJ2-1, with a tentative D call TRBD2 (6 bases). V was cut by 4 bases and J by 4 bases, with 21 bases left in between. CDR3 length: 17 amino acids. CDR1 and CDR2 from the germline V gene are SGDLS and YYNGEE. This chain's CDR3 is CASSFRAGSRKYNEQFF. In DNA form, the CDR3 reads TGTGCCAGCAGCTTCCGAGCGGGCTCACGAAAATACAATGAGCAGTTCTTC.